What follows are 27 T cell receptor beta chains derived from one specimen sequenced in a study of CXCR4 blockade with PD-1 therapy in pancreatic cancer. Profiled with immunoSEQ multiplex PCR; TCRdb holds only in-frame clones, not every one. The sample lists fewer than 2,000 clones, under 55% seen once, with roughly 34% in the top ten. The sequencing input was tumor tissue. The receptor source for this set is a human donor with pancreatic ductal adenocarcinoma.

The chain is built from TRBV10-1 and TRBJ2-1; 7 bases map to TRBD2. Germline values: CDR1 WNHNN, CDR2 SYGVQD (reference sequence). The J segment lost 2 bases and the V segment lost 8 bases, leaving 9 bases of the junction unmatched. The CDR3 extends over 15 amino acids. CDR3 in amino acids: CASFRTRSPYNEQFF. In nucleotides, the CDR3 is TGCGCCAGCTTCAGGACTAGATCCCCCTACAATGAGCAGTTCTTC.

This chain joins TRBV18 and TRBJ1-2; D unclear. CDR3 length equals 16 residues. V was pared by 3 bases and J by 4 bases, with 18 bases between. Germline V gives CDR1 KGHSH, CDR2 LQKENI. As DNA, the CDR3 is TGTGCCAGCTCACCCGAATCACGGAATTTCCCCTATGGCTACACCTTC. Its protein product is CASSPESRNFPYGYTF.

The chain employs TRBV30 and TRBJ2-7; D might be TRBD1 or TRBD2, each matching 6 bases. The germline V gene has CDR1 GTSNPN and CDR2 SVGIG (reference sequence). The CDR3 sequence is 12 residues long. V lost 3 bases to trimming and J lost 6 bases, with 12 bases between them. Here the CDR3 reads CAWSGGGPEQYF. The CDR3 DNA follows: TGTGCCTGGAGCGGAGGGGGGCCCGAGCAGTACTTC.

This clone was picked up a small number of times. The chain combines TRBV2 with TRBJ1-6, with 8 bases lining up with TRBD1. The CDR3 runs 13 residues. After removal of 11 bases from V and 5 bases from J, the junction contained 5 bases not matched to a gene. From germline, CDR1 is SNHLY and CDR2 FYNNEI. The CDR3 nucleotides are TGTGCCTGGACAGGGAACAATAATTCACCCCTCCACTTT. Translation gives CAWTGNNNSPLHF.

The J gene is TRBJ2-7, the V gene TRBV28, with 8 positions matching TRBD1. The CDR3 totals 14 residues. V dropped 5 bases and J dropped 3; count of bases not matched to a gene: 6. Germline lookup yields CDR1 MDHEN and CDR2 SYDVKM. This chain's CDR3 is CASSRTGILYEQYF. The CDR3 DNA sequence: TGTGCCAGCAGTCGGACAGGGATTCTCTACGAGCAGTACTTC.

The gene calls are TRBV15 and TRBJ1-5; D not certain. Germline V gene sequence: CDR1 LNHNV, CDR2 YYDKDF (reference sequence). The CDR3 covers 15 residues. With 0 bases removed from V and 0 bases from J, the gap between germline ends came to 6 bases. The CDR3 region is CATSREGSSNQPQHF. CDR3 sequence (DNA): TGTGCCACCAGCAGAGAGGGGTCTAGCAATCAGCCCCAGCATTTT.

V and J are TRBV19 and TRBJ1-2; TRBD1 might be the D (5 bases). The V and J ends lost 0 bases and 4 bases respectively, with 9 bases between them. The CDR3 sequence is 14 residues long. The germline V gene encodes CDR1 LNHDA and CDR2 SQIVND (reference sequence). DNA of the CDR3: TGTGCCAGTAGTATAGACGGGACGGCCTATGGCTACACCTTC. It encodes CASSIDGTAYGYTF. The variable domain in full, with the rest retrieved from reference TRBV19 and TRBJ1-2, is DGGITQSPKYLFRKEGQNVTLSCEQNLNHDAMYWYRQDPGQGLRLIYYSQIVNDFQKGDIAEGYSVSREKKESFPLTVTSAQKNPTAFYLCASSIDGTAYGYTFGSGTRLTVV.

This clone occurred a few times. V usage is TRBV19 and J usage is TRBJ2-7; D not certain. The germline gives CDR1 LNHDA, CDR2 SQIVND (reference sequence). CDR3 size: 16 residues. V was trimmed by 1 base and J by 7 bases, leaving 20 bases between them. Here the CDR3 reads CASSIGTGRRLGEQYF. As DNA, the CDR3 is TGTGCCAGTAGTATAGGGACGGGCAGAAGGTTGGGGGAGCAGTACTTC.

This clone was seen a few times. This chain links TRBV7-7 with TRBJ1-6; 10 nucleotides line up with TRBD1. V lost 5 bases to trimming and J lost 6 bases; unmatched junction nucleotides: 10. The CDR3 runs 17 residues. CDR1 is SSHAT and CDR2 is FNYEAQ in the germline V gene (reference sequence). This chain's CDR3 is CASSQKTGGNLNSPLHF. The CDR3 region has the DNA TGTGCCAGCAGCCAAAAGACAGGGGGCAACCTTAATTCACCCCTCCACTTT.

This chain connects TRBV19 to TRBJ1-1, with TRBD1 matching over 11 bases. V shed 2 bases, J shed 6 bases, and the junction held 5 bases outside the gene matches. The CDR3 length is 15 residues. Germline CDR1 is LNHDA and CDR2 is SQIVND (reference sequence). CDR3 amino acids: CASSIPPGQGAEAFF. CDR3 DNA: TGTGCCAGTAGTATACCCCCGGGACAGGGGGCTGAAGCTTTCTTT.

The V and J genes are TRBV19 and TRBJ1-1; maybe TRBD1 (6 bases). CDR1 and CDR2 from the germline V gene are LNHDA and SQIVND (reference sequence). CDR3 size: 13 residues. V lost 10 bases to trimming and J lost 3 bases, with 15 bases between them. CDR3 loop: CATRGQTYTEAFF. CDR3 nucleotides: TGTGCCACTCGGGGGCAGACTTACACTGAAGCTTTCTTT.

The CDR3 region has the DNA TGTGCCAGCTCACCACCGGCCGGAGCAGCCTACGAGCAGTACTTC. Translating gives CASSPPAGAAYEQYF. The chain carries TRBV18 and TRBJ2-7; D remains unclear. Trimming shortened V by 0 bases and J by 2 bases, and 11 bases separated the two germline ends. CDR1 and CDR2 from the germline V gene are KGHSH and LQKENI. This CDR3 has 15 residues.

This clone is labeled medium-sized. The gene calls are TRBV6-8 and TRBJ2-3; weak D call: TRBD1 (5 bases). From germline, CDR1 is MNHGY and CDR2 SAAAGT. Trimming cost V 2 bases and J 2 bases, with 11 bases left between them. This CDR3 has 15 residues. For the CDR3, the DNA is TGTGCCAGCAGTTACAAGACAGATCTCACAGATACGCAGTATTTT. This encodes CASSYKTDLTDTQYF.

The chain joins TRBV19 to TRBJ1-5, with D uncertain. The CDR3 totals 14 residues. In germline, CDR1 is LNHDA, CDR2 SQIVND (reference sequence). The germline V and J ends were trimmed by 5 bases and 0 bases, with 8 bases remaining between them. CDR3: CASSSPDSNQPQHF. For the CDR3, the DNA is TGTGCCAGTAGTTCACCCGATAGCAATCAGCCCCAGCATTTT.

The CDR3 spells CASSDRQGGTDTQYF. For the CDR3, the DNA is TGTGCCAGCTCAGACCGACAGGGGGGCACAGATACGCAGTATTTT. The chain employs TRBV18 and TRBJ2-3; 9 bases align to TRBD1. CDR1 and CDR2 (germline): KGHSH, LQKENI. The CDR3 sequence is 15 residues long. V lost 5 bases, J lost 1 base, and 4 bases stayed unmatched.

This chain connects TRBV6-7 to TRBJ2-7; D possibly corresponds to TRBD1 (6 bases). TRBV6-7 carries the ORF label, with uncertain function. The CDR3 is 11 amino acids. Deletions cut 10 bases from V and 3 bases from J, with 10 bases between. The CDR3 loop is CAISQGYEQYF. The CDR3 DNA reads as TGTGCCATTTCACAGGGCTACGAGCAGTACTTC.

About this clone itself: The DNA covers the CDR3 listed by TCRdb only up to 7 residues before its end. The chain couples TRBV27 to TRBJ2-7; the table's D call, TRBD1, was not checked against the DNA. The V gene's germline CDR1 is MNHEY and CDR2 SMNVEV (reference sequence). CDR3 length: 13 amino acids. The CDR3 sequence: CASSLSPLQEQYF. CDR3 bases read: TGTGCCAGCAGTTTATCG.

The chain recombines TRBV4-1 with TRBJ1-5; 9 nucleotides match TRBD1. CDR1 and CDR2 (germline): MGHRA, YSYEKL. V shed 3 bases and J 4 bases; nucleotides not matched to a gene: 7. The CDR3 sequence is 16 residues long. Here the CDR3 DNA reads TGCGCCAGCAGCCAGTACCGGGACAGGGTGAATCAGCCCCAGCATTTT. As protein: CASSQYRDRVNQPQHF.

This sequence joins TRBV6-8 and TRBJ1-1; D is unresolved. The CDR3 loop spans 14 amino acids. Trimming removed 0 bases from V and 6 bases from J, with 11 bases in between. Germline-derived CDR1 and CDR2 are MNHGY and SAAAGT. CDR3 residues: CASSYSHKTPEAFF. The CDR3 bases are TGTGCCAGCAGTTACTCCCATAAAACCCCTGAAGCTTTCTTT.

V is TRBV30 and J is TRBJ1-1; D remains unclear. CDR3 length: 13 residues. The germline gives CDR1 GTSNPN, CDR2 SVGIG (reference sequence). Trimming took off 2 bases at V and 1 base at J, with 8 bases between the two ends. In nucleotides, the CDR3 is TGTGCCTGGAGTAGTGGTGCGAACACTGAAGCTTTCTTT. Amino acid sequence: CAWSSGANTEAFF.

V usage is TRBV23-1 and J usage is TRBJ1-4; D remains unclear. TRBV23-1 is designated an ORF whose function remains uncertain. This CDR3 spans 16 amino acids. Between the trimmed V and J ends, which lost 1 base and 0 bases, there was a span of 9 bases. The CDR3 bases are TGCGCCAGCAGTCAATTAGTCGGGGCAACTAATGAAAAACTGTTTTTT. It specifies CASSQLVGATNEKLFF.

The rearrangement links TRBV18 to TRBJ2-5; D not resolved. CDR1 KGHSH and CDR2 LQKENI come from the germline V gene. Deletions cut 2 bases from V and 4 bases from J, with 11 bases between. The CDR3 runs to 14 residues. The DNA for the CDR3 is TGTGCCAGCTCACCATCAGTGGCGGTAGAGACCCAGTACTTC. It yields the protein CASSPSVAVETQYF.

This chain uses TRBV19 with TRBJ1-6; the D gene is possibly TRBD1 (5 bases). The length of the CDR3 is 13 residues. Trimming left V 3 bases short and J 7 bases short, with 7 bases between. CDR1 and CDR2 from the germline V gene are LNHDA and SQIVND (reference sequence). In DNA, the CDR3 is TGTGCCAGTAGTATCGGGGGAAATTCACCCCTCCACTTT. This gives the protein CASSIGGNSPLHF.

This chain joins TRBV6-8 and TRBJ1-1; TRBD1 matches at 8 bases. V lost 6 bases to trimming and J lost 1 base; unmatched junction nucleotides: 7. This CDR3 has 15 residues. Germline values: CDR1 MNHGY, CDR2 SAAAGT. The CDR3 sequence is CASRDRALRNTEAFF. The DNA for the CDR3 is TGTGCCAGCAGGGACAGGGCCCTCAGGAACACTGAAGCTTTCTTT.

This rearrangement joins TRBV1 to TRBJ1-3. TRBV1 is reported as a pseudogene. This CDR3 region has 14 residues. CDR3 DNA sequence: TGCGCCAGCAGCCAAGGTGGATCTGGAAACACCATATATTTT. Translation: CASSQGGSGNTIYF.

This chain connects TRBV7-1 to TRBJ1-2; D is unclear. TRBV7-1 is labeled an ORF, and its function is uncertain. Trimming stripped 6 bases from V and 7 bases from J, with 15 bases between. CDR3 size: 13 residues. The CDR3 DNA sequence: TGTGCCAGCAGTCGGTCGGCTGGAGCTGGCTACACCTTC. This codes for CASSRSAGAGYTF.

V and J are TRBV25-1 and TRBJ2-7, with a tentative D call TRBD2 (5 bases). The CDR3 is 17 amino acids. CDR1 is MGHDK and CDR2 is SYGVNS in the germline V gene. V lost 2 bases and J lost 2, with 19 bases in between. For the CDR3, the DNA is TGTGCCAGCAGTGAAATGGGGAGACAACCCTCCGCCTACGAGCAGTACTTC. It codes for CASSEMGRQPSAYEQYF.